This T cell receptor (beta chain) was profiled in a study of T cell responses to AZD1222 COVID-19 vaccine. With 1 base removed from V and 3 bases from J, the gap between germline ends came to 11 bases. Germline V gene sequence: CDR1 SGHTA, CDR2 FQGNSA. This CDR3 region has 15 residues. Study-wide findings and caveats: Across the whole spike, CD4 TCRs peaked at regions 160-218 and 743-854. Scientists sampled the repertoires only once the peak T cell response had passed. Donors in the cohort were predominantly white British and more often female, and clonal diversity was possibly underestimated. Breadth and depth of Spike-specific TCRs rose after two AZD1222 doses.

Sequenced by immunoSEQ multiplex PCR; TCRdb stores in-frame clones only, minus some. This table holds about 150,000 clones, roughly nine tenths found once. Concerning this clone itself: Its antigen is still unknown.

This specimen consisted of peripheral blood, obtained 28 days after the second dose of the MenACWY control vaccine. The chain links TRBV7-2 to TRBJ2-3; D is ambiguous. This TCR came from an adult who received the MenACWY meningococcal vaccine as a control. CDR3 in amino acids: CASSLDGAATDTQYF. The CDR3 bases are TGTGCCAGCAGCTTAGACGGAGCCGCTACAGATACGCAGTATTTT.